Listed below are T cell receptor beta chains from one sample, sequenced in a study of cytomegalovirus exposure and HLA in healthy donors. Generated by immunoSEQ multiplex PCR, the TCRdb table keeps only in-frame clones and is missing some. Of fewer than 200,000 clones listed, around 73% are singletons. Sequencing used PBMCs. The receptors derive from a woman aged 18 to 35 in good health and CMV-seropositive. Each CDR3 is given with its conserved first and last residue. Each record gives: CDR3 length, clone size, V gene, CDR3 protein. Some rows have no size entry. The others give once, few or many, or a class for an expanded clone.

CDR3 length: 12
clone size: -
V gene: TRBV18
CDR3 protein: CASSTGKGGYTF

CDR3 length: 14
clone size: -
V gene: TRBV7-9
CDR3 protein: CASRAGGGYYEQYF

CDR3 length: 19
clone size: -
V gene: TRBV27
CDR3 protein: CASVKGGGSVPSYTGELFF

CDR3 length: 16
clone size: -
V gene: TRBV21-1
CDR3 protein: CASSVRPGQGMNEQYF

CDR3 length: 15
clone size: -
V gene: TRBV11-2
CDR3 protein: CASSYGLSRGDTQYF

CDR3 length: 13
clone size: -
V gene: TRBV30
CDR3 protein: CAWSWGRRETQYF

CDR3 length: 13
clone size: -
V gene: TRBV7-2
CDR3 protein: CASSADRPYGYTF

CDR3 length: 14
clone size: -
V gene: TRBV6-5
CDR3 protein: CASSYGGTGNEQFF

CDR3 length: 17
clone size: -
V gene: TRBV18
CDR3 protein: CASSSSSIAGGPYEQYF

CDR3 length: 15
clone size: few
V gene: TRBV5-1
CDR3 protein: CASSSLAGWSNEQFF

CDR3 length: 13
clone size: few
V gene: TRBV6-4
CDR3 protein: CASSVQGGTEAFF

CDR3 length: 15
clone size: -
V gene: TRBV30
CDR3 protein: CAWSRTGGGFEGYTF

CDR3 length: 15
clone size: -
V gene: TRBV30
CDR3 protein: CAWGYRDSIHQPQHF

CDR3 length: 14
clone size: -
V gene: TRBV2
CDR3 protein: CATERSGTGDGYTF

CDR3 length: 14
clone size: once
V gene: TRBV6-6
CDR3 protein: CASSTGTGQETQYF

CDR3 length: 16
clone size: -
V gene: TRBV27
CDR3 protein: CASTRSGATSYNEQFF

CDR3 length: 13
clone size: -
V gene: TRBV6-5
CDR3 protein: CASSRTLNTEALF

CDR3 length: 14
clone size: -
V gene: TRBV27
CDR3 protein: CASSFSVYNSPLHF

CDR3 length: 15
clone size: -
V gene: TRBV28
CDR3 protein: CASTLAGVGAYEQYF

CDR3 length: 17
clone size: once
V gene: TRBV4-1
CDR3 protein: CASSQDHREAGNSPLHF

CDR3 length: 14
clone size: -
V gene: TRBV7-2
CDR3 protein: CASRREQGTYEQYF

CDR3 length: 14
clone size: -
V gene: TRBV27
CDR3 protein: CASSETGGGTEAFF

CDR3 length: 14
clone size: -
V gene: TRBV27
CDR3 protein: CASSLKPGVYGYTF

CDR3 length: 15
clone size: few
V gene: TRBV27
CDR3 protein: CASSFQQGRVDGYTF

CDR3 length: 13
clone size: -
V gene: TRBV30
CDR3 protein: CAWSEAGANVLTF

CDR3 length: 16
clone size: -
V gene: TRBV19
CDR3 protein: CASSIEGQGFDQPQHF

CDR3 length: 14
clone size: -
V gene: TRBV6-5
CDR3 protein: CASSYSDRGFEAFF